The 20 T cell receptor beta chains below come from one sample, sequenced in a study of T cells in Graves' hyperthyroidism and ophthalmopathy (dated by TCRdb to about 2019). Library creation used multiplex PCR. This sample was sequenced with an Illumina HiSeq 2000. Amplification of TCR beta CDR3 regions was carried out from RNA transcripts. The first round of RT-PCR for the TCR CDR3 was performed with the HTBI primer set and the Qiagen OneStep RT-PCR kit. TCRdb applied fastp at Q25 and MiXCR to the public reads, then kept only in-frame beta chains. Every CDR3 protein is listed once, alongside the most common genes and DNA of its rows. For this sample the table gives some 800,000 distinct CDR3 sequences, of which roughly 37% were detected only once. The ten largest clones take up 8.9% of the sample. Sequences were obtained from blood. The source of these receptors is a man aged 18 to 35 with Graves' hyperthyroidism.

This clonotype was observed at least ten times. The J gene is TRBJ2-7, the V gene TRBV24-1, with D maybe TRBD1 (5 bases). The germline V and J ends were trimmed by 4 bases and 5 bases, with 17 bases remaining between them. Germline V CDR1 and CDR2: KGHDR, SFDVKD. This CDR3 is 15 amino acids long. CDR3 sequence reads: CATSDPDMDTDEQYF. DNA of the CDR3: TGTGCCACCAGTGACCCGGACATGGACACGGACGAGCAGTACTTC.

The chain couples TRBV10-3 to TRBJ1-2; 8 bases match TRBD1. CDR1 is ENHRY, CDR2 SYGVKD, per germline. The length of the CDR3 is 12 residues. With 8 bases clipped from V and 6 bases from J, the junction kept 5 bases outside the gene matches. CDR3 region: CAIRDRGDGYTF. CDR3 DNA sequence: TGTGCCATCCGCGACAGGGGCGATGGCTACACCTTC.

This clonotype was detected a few times. The chain carries TRBV5-4 and TRBJ2-7; D ambiguous. Between the trimmed V and J ends, which lost 4 bases and 7 bases, there was a span of 12 bases. Germline V gene lookup returns CDR1 SGHNT and CDR2 YYREEE (reference sequence). This CDR3 region has 12 residues. The CDR3 here is CASSASVGEQYF. Here the CDR3 DNA reads TGTGCCAGCAGCGCGTCAGTGGGGGAGCAGTACTTC.

The chain couples TRBV29-1 to TRBJ2-3, with TRBD2 matching over 14 bases. The J segment lost 6 bases and the V segment lost 4 bases, leaving 3 bases of the junction unmatched. The CDR3 is made up of 14 amino acids. Germline assignment: CDR1 SQVTM and CDR2 ANQGSEA. The CDR3 reads CSVVRTSGRDTQYF. CDR3 coding DNA: TGCAGCGTTGTCAGGACTAGCGGGAGGGATACGCAGTATTTT.

This CDR3 reads CASSAGGGTGELFF. The CDR3 nucleotides are TGTGCCAGCAGCGCGGGGGGAGGGACCGGGGAGCTGTTTTTT. The rearrangement uses TRBV3-1 and TRBJ2-2, with 8 positions matching TRBD2. Germline V gene sequence: CDR1 LGHDT, CDR2 YNNKEL (reference sequence). The V gene end was trimmed by 5 bases and the J gene end by 5 bases; junction bases not matched to a gene: 4. The CDR3 loop spans 14 amino acids.

The rearrangement joins TRBV15 to TRBJ2-7; 8 nucleotides agree with TRBD1. Germline V gene data show CDR1 as LNHNV and CDR2 as YYDKDF (reference sequence). V dropped 2 bases and J dropped 7; count of bases not matched to a gene: 7. The CDR3 length is 14 residues. In nucleotides, the CDR3 is TGTGCCACCAGCAGACCGGGACAGGACAATGAGCAGTACTTC. Translated: CATSRPGQDNEQYF. The whole variable domain, remainder taken from reference TRBV15 and TRBJ2-7, is DAMVIQNPRYQVTQFGKPVTLSCSQTLNHNVMYWYQQKSSQAPKLLFHYYDKDFNNEADTPDNFQSRRPNTSFCFLDIRSPGLGDTAMYLCATSRPGQDNEQYFGPGTRLTVT.

The gene calls are TRBV7-9 and TRBJ2-7; no definite D call. The CDR3 extends over 12 amino acids. Germline V gene data show CDR1 as SEHNR and CDR2 as FQNEAQ (reference sequence). V lost 5 bases, J lost 6 bases, and 11 bases lay in between. Written as DNA, the CDR3 is TGTGCCAGCAGCCCAACTTTCGGCGAGCAGTACTTC. Translating it yields CASSPTFGEQYF. Full variable domain (rest looked up from reference TRBV7-9 and TRBJ2-7): DTGVSQNPRHKITKRGQNVTFRCDPISEHNRLYWYRQTLGQGPEFLTYFQNEAQLEKSRLLSDRFSAERPKGSFSTLEIQRTEQGDSAMYLCASSPTFGEQYFGPGTRLTVT.

This chain uses TRBV25-1 with TRBJ2-7, with D hard to call. The germline V gene has CDR1 MGHDK and CDR2 SYGVNS. V lost 3 bases, J lost 1 base, and 10 bases lay in between. The CDR3 runs 14 residues. The CDR3 coding sequence is TGTGCCAGCAGTGATCACGGCCTGTCCTACGAGCAGTACTTC. Amino acids: CASSDHGLSYEQYF.

This clonotype was detected only a few times. The chain carries TRBV3-1 and TRBJ2-2, with 11 positions matching TRBD1. V shed 5 bases and J 5 bases; nucleotides not matched to a gene: 10. CDR3 size: 17 residues. The germline V gene encodes CDR1 LGHDT and CDR2 YNNKEL (reference sequence). CDR3: CASSTRTGGDGTGELFF. Written as DNA, the CDR3 is TGTGCCAGCAGCACACGGACAGGGGGCGATGGTACCGGGGAGCTGTTTTTT. The complete variable domain, with remaining parts taken from reference TRBV3-1 and TRBJ2-2, reads DTAVSQTPKYLVTQMGNDKSIKCEQNLGHDTMYWYKQDSKKFLKIMFSYNNKELIINETVPNRFSPKSPDKAHLNLHINSLELGDSAVYFCASSTRTGGDGTGELFFGEGSRLTVL.

The chain links TRBV6-1 to TRBJ1-2; weak D call: TRBD1 (6 bases). Trimming took off 6 bases at V and 7 bases at J, with 15 bases between the two ends. Germline V gene data show CDR1 as MNHNS and CDR2 as SASEGT. CDR3 length: 13 residues. The CDR3 coding sequence is TGTGCCAGCAGAGTGGGGGGCGGAACTGGCTACACCTTC. It translates to CASRVGGGTGYTF.

V and J are TRBV7-2 and TRBJ2-1; D not resolved. The CDR3 sequence is 12 residues long. V shed 5 bases and J shed 10 bases, with 12 bases lying between them. The germline CDR1 and CDR2 sequences are SGHTA and FQGNSA. The chain's CDR3 is CASSQQSYEQFF. The CDR3 DNA is TGTGCCAGCAGCCAACAGAGTTACGAGCAGTTCTTC.

The chain combines TRBV2 with TRBJ2-2, with 9 bases matching TRBD2. The V gene's germline CDR1 is SNHLY and CDR2 FYNNEI. V gave up 5 bases and J gave up 7 bases; unmatched junction bases: 5. This CDR3 contains 14 residues. CDR3 in amino acids: CASSLRGGDGELFF. The DNA of the CDR3 is TGTGCCAGCAGTTTGCGGGGGGGAGACGGGGAGCTGTTTTTT.

The J gene is TRBJ1-2, the V gene TRBV29-1; D is uncertain. The CDR3 contains 11 residues. Germline V CDR1 and CDR2: SQVTM, ANQGSEA. V lost 3 bases to trimming and J lost 5 bases, with 7 bases between them. CDR3: CSVDSRYGYTF. DNA of the CDR3: TGCAGCGTTGACAGTCGGTATGGCTACACCTTC.

On this clonotype itself: The conserved phenylalanine or tryptophan is not found at the CDR3 terminus, so this likely reflects a read error. V is TRBV9 and J is TRBJ1-1, with D unresolved. Germline-derived CDR1 and CDR2 are SGDLS and YYNGEE. The V end lost 4 bases, the J end lost 2 bases, and 12 bases lay between the germline ends. The CDR3 has 14 amino acids. CDR3 coding DNA: TGTGCCAGCAGCCTGGACGTGGGAAACACTGAAGCTTTCCTT. Its translation: CASSLDVGNTEAFL.

The genes are TRBV6-5 and TRBJ2-2, with no clear D. Deletions cut 6 bases from V and 5 bases from J, with 16 bases between. Germline CDR1 and CDR2: MNHEY and SVGAGI. The CDR3 runs to 15 residues. Here the CDR3 reads CASSLRTPRTGELFF. DNA of the CDR3: TGTGCCAGCAGCCTACGGACCCCGCGAACCGGGGAGCTGTTTTTT.

This sequence joins TRBV20-1 and TRBJ1-3, with D hard to call. The germline V gene has CDR1 DFQATT and CDR2 SNEGSKA (reference sequence). This CDR3 has 13 amino acids. V lost 0 bases and J 1 base, leaving 4 bases between the germline ends. The CDR3, as DNA: TGCAGTGCTAGAGATGCGTCTGGAAACACCATATATTTT. It is translated as CSARDASGNTIYF.

This clonotype is a singleton in its sample. A read error may explain this, as a much larger clone is one base away. This chain uses TRBV7-6 with TRBJ2-7; 8 bases are a match to TRBD1. The CDR3 contains 15 residues. Germline lookup yields CDR1 SGHVS and CDR2 FNYEAQ. The CDR3: CASSFFDRGRYEQHF. CDR3 coding DNA: TGTGCCAGCAGCTTTTTCGACAGGGGCAGGTACGAGCAGCACTTC.

This sequence joins TRBV6-1 and TRBJ1-4; no definite D call. Germline CDR1 is MNHNS and CDR2 is SASEGT. With 3 bases removed from V and 6 bases from J, the gap between germline ends came to 14 bases. The CDR3 is 15 amino acids. The CDR3 DNA reads as TGTGCCAGCAGTGACCAACCGGGGAGGGATGAAAAACTGTTTTTT. This translates into CASSDQPGRDEKLFF.

This clonotype has a single count. Likely a read error: the CDR3 ends without its conserved phenylalanine or tryptophan. The limits of the CDR3 on the DNA are not certain, so only TCRdb's listed CDR3 is given. The chain links TRBV12-3 or TRBV12-4 to TRBJ2-7. The CDR3 comprises 9 residues, both ends counted. The CDR3 loop is CASSLEQDT.

This clonotype has at least ten counts. This chain uses TRBV10-3 with TRBJ2-2, with D unclear. Germline values: CDR1 ENHRY, CDR2 SYGVKD. V lost 7 bases and J lost 0, with 9 bases in between. This CDR3 is built from 14 residues. CDR3 loop: CAINTESNTGELFF. The DNA for the CDR3 is TGTGCCATCAATACGGAATCGAACACCGGGGAGCTGTTTTTT.